Each of the 16 T cell receptor beta chains below was sequenced from the same sample in a study of T cells after yellow fever vaccination. TCRdb processed the 5' RACE reads anew with MiXCR; each CDR3 protein has one entry. The sample lists 150,000 to 200,000 distinct CDR3 sequences; 5.5% to 8% were seen once. The material sequenced was CD4+ T cells sorted from PBMCs, taken on the day of the first yellow fever vaccination. These receptors came from a man between 18 and 35 years old who received the YFV17D yellow fever vaccine.

A word on this clonotype: This may be a read error: a much more frequent sequence differs by one nucleotide. The chain employs TRBV6-6 and TRBJ1-2; 9 bases are a match to TRBD1. Germline CDR1 reads MNHNY; CDR2 reads SVGAGI (reference sequence). CDR3 length: 13 residues. With 4 bases clipped from V and 7 bases from J, the junction kept 4 bases outside the gene matches. Here the CDR3 reads CASSSDRGAGYTF. The CDR3, as DNA: TGTGCCAGCAGTTCTGACAGGGGGGCTGGCTACACCTTC.

The sample holds many counts of this clonotype. CDR3 protein: CASKPGRHQETQYF. CDR3 sequence (DNA): TGTGCCAGCAAACCAGGGAGGCACCAAGAGACCCAGTACTTC. The chain combines TRBV7-8 with TRBJ2-5; possibly TRBD2 for D (6 bases). Per germline, CDR1 SGHVS and CDR2 FQNEAQ. V lost 7 bases to trimming and J lost 0 bases, with 12 bases between them. CDR3 length: 14 residues. Variable domain in full (rest from reference TRBV7-8 and TRBJ2-5): GAGVSQSPRYKVAKRGQDVALRCDPISGHVSLFWYQQALGQGPEFLTYFQNEAQLDKSGLPSDRFFAERPEGSVSTLKIQRTQQEDSAVYLCASKPGRHQETQYFGPGTRLLVL.

The chain is built from TRBV2 and TRBJ1-1; no reliable D call. Germline values: CDR1 SNHLY, CDR2 FYNNEI. V was pared by 7 bases and J by 2 bases, with 14 bases between. This CDR3 spans 14 amino acids. The DNA of the CDR3 is TGTGCCAGCACGGCGGCCAGCTTAAACACTGAAGCTTTCTTT. This codes for CASTAASLNTEAFF.

This chain joins TRBV5-5 and TRBJ2-5; D ambiguous. Trimming removed 0 bases from V and 1 base from J, with 13 bases in between. CDR1 and CDR2 (germline): SGHKS, YYEKEE (reference sequence). The CDR3 consists of 16 residues. CDR3 residues: CASSLGMGRIQETQYF. The CDR3 DNA is TGTGCCAGCAGCTTGGGAATGGGTCGGATCCAAGAGACCCAGTACTTC.

This clonotype showed up just a few times. This rearrangement joins TRBV29-1 to TRBJ2-3; TRBD1 aligns across 7 bases. This CDR3 is 12 amino acids long. Looked up from germline, CDR1 is SQVTM and CDR2 is ANQGSEA. Unmatched junction bases numbered 6, after V lost 6 bases and J lost 6 bases. CDR3 nucleotide sequence: TGCAGCGTCGACAGGGAGTGGGATACGCAGTATTTT. It translates to CSVDREWDTQYF.

The gene calls are TRBV24-1 and TRBJ2-1; TRBD2 matches at 8 bases. CDR1 KGHDR and CDR2 SFDVKD come from the germline V gene. The CDR3 runs to 19 residues. The trim removed 4 bases at V and 0 bases at J, leaving 13 bases unmatched. This CDR3 reads CATSDSLGGGISSYNEQFF. In DNA form, the CDR3 reads TGTGCCACCAGTGACTCACTAGGCGGGGGGATTAGCTCCTACAATGAGCAGTTCTTC.

This clonotype was observed a few times. This chain connects TRBV5-1 to TRBJ1-1; D perhaps matches TRBD1 (6 bases). V gave up 4 bases and J gave up 0 bases, with 7 bases separating them. The CDR3 runs to 13 residues. Germline values: CDR1 SGHRS, CDR2 YFSETQ. CDR3 DNA sequence: TGCGCCAGCAGCGAGGGGGTGAACACTGAAGCTTTCTTT. Translated, it gives CASSEGVNTEAFF.

This clonotype was found many times. The chain recombines TRBV29-1 with TRBJ2-7, with D possibly matching TRBD1 (6 bases). Germline V lookup: CDR1 SQVTM, CDR2 ANQGSEA. The CDR3 contains 15 residues. The V gene lost 4 bases and the J gene lost 1 base, with 17 bases spanning the gap. CDR3 DNA sequence: TGCAGCGTTGGCGGGTCCAGGGGAAGATCCTACGAGCAGTACTTC. Its translation is CSVGGSRGRSYEQYF.

The chain links TRBV20-1 to TRBJ2-5; D remains ambiguous. V dropped 0 bases and J dropped 4 bases, with 3 bases sitting between them. The CDR3 extends over 11 amino acids. CDR1 DFQATT and CDR2 SNEGSKA come from the germline V gene (reference sequence). Written as DNA, the CDR3 is TGCAGTGCTAGAGATCGAGAGACCCAGTACTTC. Translation gives CSARDRETQYF.

A few counts support this clonotype. The genes are TRBV12-3 or TRBV12-4 and TRBJ1-6; D ambiguous. V lost 6 bases, J lost 0 bases, and 6 bases lay in between. CDR3 length: 14 amino acids. The DNA of the CDR3 is TGTGCCAGCAGCGTGAGCTCCTATAATTCACCCCTCCACTTT. This encodes CASSVSSYNSPLHF.

This clonotype was recorded many times. This sequence joins TRBV6-5 and TRBJ1-2; D is perhaps TRBD1 (5 bases). V was trimmed by 8 bases and J by 4 bases, leaving 20 bases between them. CDR1 MNHEY and CDR2 SVGAGI come from the germline V gene. CDR3 length equals 15 residues. Written as DNA, the CDR3 is TGTGCCAGCGGTTCATTCGAACAGGCCCCCTATGGCTACACCTTC. Translation gives CASGSFEQAPYGYTF.

The V and J genes are TRBV5-4 and TRBJ1-1; maybe TRBD1 (5 bases). CDR3 size: 16 residues. Germline assignment: CDR1 SGHNT and CDR2 YYREEE (reference sequence). V was clipped by 0 bases and J by 1 base, with 13 bases between them. The CDR3 protein is CASSLGPGRPNTEAFF. For the CDR3, the DNA is TGTGCCAGCAGCTTGGGTCCGGGACGGCCGAACACTGAAGCTTTCTTT.

This clonotype was detected a few times. The chain has TRBV5-1 and TRBJ2-3, with D maybe TRBD2 (6 bases). The V gene's germline CDR1 is SGHRS and CDR2 YFSETQ. V was shortened by 0 bases and J by 5 bases, with 16 bases between the two germline ends. This CDR3 region has 16 residues. CDR3 bases: TGCGCCAGCAGCTTGGCCAGAAGCGGGTATTTAGATACGCAGTATTTT. Translated: CASSLARSGYLDTQYF.

This clonotype occurred many times. J is TRBJ2-1 and V is TRBV12-3 or TRBV12-4; D is ambiguous. The CDR3 contains 12 residues. Between the trimmed V and J ends, which lost 6 bases and 9 bases, there was a span of 12 bases. Written as DNA, the CDR3 is TGTGCCAGCAGAAATAGTATCGGTGAGCAGTTCTTC. As protein: CASRNSIGEQFF.

Ten or more counts support this clonotype. This chain links TRBV6-5 with TRBJ1-1, with TRBD1 matching over 7 bases. This CDR3 spans 14 amino acids. With V trimmed by 5 bases and J by 4 bases, 7 bases remained unmatched. Germline V gives CDR1 MNHEY, CDR2 SVGAGI. CDR3 bases: TGTGCCAGCAGTAGGGCAGGGGGTTTCACTGAAGCTTTCTTT. Translated, it gives CASSRAGGFTEAFF.

The chain couples TRBV12-3 or TRBV12-4 to TRBJ1-1; tentatively, D is TRBD1 (6 bases). This CDR3 spans 13 amino acids. V dropped 6 bases and J dropped 3 bases, with 11 bases sitting between them. CDR3 sequence reads: CASSTGFYTEAFF. The CDR3 nucleotides are TGTGCCAGCAGCACAGGGTTCTACACTGAAGCTTTCTTT.